Below are 20 T cell receptor beta chains sequenced from a single sample in a study of memory CD4+ T cells and cytomegalovirus serostatus. Single viable CD3+CD4+CD8-CD45RO+ cells were sorted as the memory CD4+ T cells. Clones were read by immunoSEQ multiplex PCR, and TCRdb kept only the in-frame ones, dropping some. The table includes more than 45,000 clones, around four fifths detected once. Sequenced sample: memory CD4+ T cells from blood. These receptor sequences come from an adult in good health and CMV-seronegative.

The J gene is TRBJ2-5, the V gene TRBV6-4, with TRBD2 matching over 8 bases. V was pared by 3 bases and J by 4 bases, with 4 bases of the junction left unmatched. CDR1 MRHNA and CDR2 SNTAGT come from the germline V gene. The CDR3 spans 14 residues. CDR3 region: CASSEQAGGETQYF. The DNA of the CDR3 is TGTGCCAGCAGTGAGCAGGCGGGAGGAGAGACCCAGTACTTC.

This rearrangement joins TRBV19 to TRBJ2-5, with 11 bases that match TRBD2. The junction had 2 bases not matched to a gene; V was cut back by 5 bases and J by 3 bases. This CDR3 contains 14 residues. CDR1 is LNHDA and CDR2 is SQIVND in the germline V gene (reference sequence). As DNA, the CDR3 is TGTGCCAGTAGTGCGACTAGCGGGGAAGAGACCCAGTACTTC. Residues: CASSATSGEETQYF.

The chain recombines TRBV5-1 with TRBJ1-1; tentatively, D is TRBD1 (5 bases). The CDR3 runs 16 residues. V was shortened by 0 bases and J by 0 bases, with 12 bases between the two germline ends. Germline CDR1 SGHRS, CDR2 YFSETQ. As DNA, the CDR3 is TGCGCCAGCAGCTTGGGCCAGGGCTACATGAACACTGAAGCTTTCTTT. Its translation: CASSLGQGYMNTEAFF.

This sequence joins TRBV5-6 and TRBJ1-5; the D is unclear. Trimming shortened V by 0 bases and J by 6 bases, and 4 bases separated the two germline ends. Germline-derived CDR1 and CDR2 are SGHDT and YYEEEE. The CDR3 loop spans 12 amino acids. In DNA, the CDR3 is TGTGCCAGCAGCTTGGCAGGTCAGCCCCAGCATTTT. Amino acid sequence: CASSLAGQPQHF.

This clone showed up just a few times. V and J are TRBV6-5 and TRBJ2-3, with D unresolved. The CDR3 spans 11 residues. The V end lost 4 bases, the J end lost 6 bases, and 5 bases lay between the germline ends. Germline V CDR1 and CDR2: MNHEY, SVGAGI. The CDR3 sequence is CASSSGDTQYF. The CDR3 DNA follows: TGTGCCAGCAGTTCCGGGGATACGCAGTATTTT.

The V and J genes are TRBV11-1 and TRBJ2-5; D is undetermined. The CDR3 contains 15 residues. Trimming removed 1 base at V and 0 bases at J, with 9 bases between. Germline CDR1 SGHAT, CDR2 FQDESV (reference sequence). This chain's CDR3 is CASSLGWADQETQYF. The CDR3 DNA is TGTGCCAGCAGCTTAGGCTGGGCGGACCAAGAGACCCAGTACTTC.

This chain connects TRBV5-1 to TRBJ1-5, with D possibly being TRBD1 (5 bases). V was clipped by 2 bases and J by 2 bases, with 14 bases between them. This CDR3 is 16 amino acids long. In germline, CDR1 is SGHRS, CDR2 YFSETQ. The chain's CDR3 is CASSFGALGGNQPQHF. Written as DNA, the CDR3 is TGCGCCAGCAGCTTCGGGGCCCTCGGGGGCAATCAGCCCCAGCATTTT.

The chain combines TRBV6-6 with TRBJ1-2; weak D call: TRBD1 (5 bases). The V end was cut by 8 bases, the J end by 4 bases, with 14 bases between. Looked up from germline, CDR1 is MNHNY and CDR2 is SVGAGI (reference sequence). The CDR3 contains 13 residues. In DNA form, the CDR3 reads TGTGCCAGCGGATCAGGGAGGATCTATGGCTACACCTTC. As protein: CASGSGRIYGYTF.

The chain employs TRBV5-4 and TRBJ2-2; no firm D call. The CDR3 length is 15 residues. CDR1 and CDR2 from the germline V gene are SGHNT and YYREEE (reference sequence). V lost 0 bases and J 0 bases, leaving 6 bases between the germline ends. The CDR3 DNA reads TGTGCCAGCAGCTTGGCCACTTCGAACACCGGGGAGCTGTTTTTT. It specifies CASSLATSNTGELFF.

The chain links TRBV15 to TRBJ2-7; 9 positions match TRBD2. The J segment lost 5 bases and the V segment lost 1 base, leaving 6 bases of the junction unmatched. The CDR3 extends over 15 amino acids. Germline CDR1 LNHNV, CDR2 YYDKDF (reference sequence). The CDR3 sequence: CATSRGLAGRNEQYF. DNA for the CDR3: TGTGCCACCAGCAGAGGTCTAGCGGGGAGAAACGAGCAGTACTTC.

In its sample, this clone was seen a few times. As DNA, the CDR3 is TGTGCCAGCAGCCCCCCGGGGTATGGAGATGAAAAACTGTTTTTT. It specifies CASSPPGYGDEKLFF. The chain couples TRBV9 to TRBJ1-4; D ambiguous. CDR3 length equals 15 residues. V shed 4 bases and J shed 6 bases, with 16 bases lying between them. CDR1 SGDLS and CDR2 YYNGEE come from the germline V gene.

This clone was recorded once. This rearrangement joins TRBV5-1 to TRBJ2-1; D possibly corresponds to TRBD2 (6 bases). Germline V lookup: CDR1 SGHRS, CDR2 YFSETQ. V gave up 2 bases and J gave up 5 bases, with 11 bases separating them. This CDR3 has 14 residues. CDR3 in DNA: TGCGCCAGCAGCTTACGGGACTGGGACAATGAGCAGTTCTTC. Translation gives CASSLRDWDNEQFF.

The V gene is TRBV14, the J gene TRBJ2-1, with TRBD2 identical over 10 bases. CDR3 length: 15 amino acids. V shed 3 bases, J shed 10 bases, and the junction held 9 bases outside the gene matches. CDR1 is SGHDN and CDR2 is FVKESK in the germline V gene. The CDR3 sequence: CASSQTLAGVGEQFF. The CDR3 nucleotides are TGTGCCAGCAGCCAGACTCTAGCGGGAGTCGGGGAGCAGTTCTTC.

The chain recombines TRBV30 with TRBJ2-1, with D possibly being TRBD2 (5 bases). The CDR3 is 12 amino acids. The V end lost 5 bases, the J end lost 6 bases, and 11 bases lay between the germline ends. CDR1 and CDR2 (germline): GTSNPN, SVGIG (reference sequence). The CDR3 loop is CAWGETGNEQFF. CDR3 coding DNA: TGTGCCTGGGGGGAGACGGGCAATGAGCAGTTCTTC.

The V call is TRBV6-5, the J call TRBJ2-3, with D unresolved. CDR1 MNHEY and CDR2 SVGAGI come from the germline V gene. The length of the CDR3 is 16 residues. V lost 2 bases to trimming and J lost 0 bases, with 12 bases between them. CDR3: CASSYMGAPSTDTQYF. DNA of the CDR3: TGTGCCAGCAGTTACATGGGCGCCCCGAGCACAGATACGCAGTATTTT.

The chain uses TRBV2 and TRBJ1-2, with D perhaps TRBD1 (5 bases). The CDR3 has 14 amino acids. Between the trimmed V and J ends, which lost 4 bases and 4 bases, there was a span of 13 bases. From germline, CDR1 is SNHLY and CDR2 FYNNEI. The CDR3 spells CASSADKGFYGYTF. CDR3 in DNA: TGTGCCAGCAGTGCTGACAAGGGGTTCTATGGCTACACCTTC.

The chain has TRBV7-8 and TRBJ2-1; 8 nucleotides agree with TRBD2. The trim removed 2 bases at V and 6 bases at J, leaving 6 bases unmatched. Germline assignment: CDR1 SGHVS and CDR2 FQNEAQ. The CDR3 runs 15 residues. The CDR3 loop reads CASSLSAGGGNEQFF. The CDR3 bases are TGTGCCAGCAGCTTAAGTGCGGGGGGAGGCAATGAGCAGTTCTTC.

Remarks on this clone: Other DNA sequences within the sample encode an identical CDR3. The chain employs TRBV2 and TRBJ1-2; D remains ambiguous. The V end lost 3 bases, the J end lost 5 bases, and 7 bases lay between the germline ends. This CDR3 is built from 12 residues. Germline lookup yields CDR1 SNHLY and CDR2 FYNNEI. The CDR3 bases are TGTGCCAGCAGTGACCCCGGGTATGGCTACACCTTC. This codes for CASSDPGYGYTF.

The CDR3 is CASRRAVGELFF. In DNA, the CDR3 is TGTGCCAGCAGGAGAGCCGTCGGGGAGCTGTTTTTT. This chain uses TRBV2 with TRBJ2-2; D remains unclear. The germline CDR1 and CDR2 sequences are SNHLY and FYNNEI. The CDR3 runs to 12 residues. V was trimmed by 6 bases and J by 7 bases, leaving 9 bases between them.

The chain employs TRBV5-1 and TRBJ1-1, with D unclear. This CDR3 spans 14 amino acids. Trimming removed 0 bases from V and 5 bases from J, with 11 bases in between. CDR1 and CDR2 (germline): SGHRS, YFSETQ. The CDR3 DNA sequence: TGCGCCAGCAGCTTGGAAGGGATTGGGACTGAAGCTTTCTTT. Translation: CASSLEGIGTEAFF.